This T cell receptor beta chain was observed in a study of beta chain features in type 1 diabetes. Study overall: Across all samples, some 98 million sorted cells were examined. General observations from the study: There were fewer insertions and more deletions at the VDJ junctions of type 1 diabetes patients. In patients and controls equally, PCR might favor templates that are shorter. There was a moderate but significant shortening of TCRB CDR3s in all four CD4+ subsets of Type 1 diabetes patients.

Trimming took off 7 bases at V and 6 bases at J, with 14 bases between the two ends. The CDR3 is made up of 13 amino acids. CDR1 is SGHDN, CDR2 FVKESK, per germline. cDNA synthesis used the whole RNA isolate, giving expressed TCRB sequences. Clones were sequenced by immunoSEQ multiplex PCR, and TCRdb holds only the in-frame ones, with some missing. The sample comprises about 660,000 clones, more than 13% of which are singletons, and 0.035% to 0.045% rests with the top ten. With respect to this clone: Its matching antigen is unknown.

This sequence was found in a man aged 18 to 35 with type 1 diabetes. V is TRBV14 and J is TRBJ2-3, with unresolved D. The sample comprised naive CD4+ T cells from blood. Written as DNA, the CDR3 is TGTGCCAGCACCTTCCAGGACGGTGATACGCAGTATTTT. Translating it yields CASTFQDGDTQYF.